This is a list of T cell receptor beta chains from one sample in a study of cytomegalovirus exposure and HLA in healthy donors. Data came from immunoSEQ multiplex PCR; TCRdb stores just in-frame clones and leaves some out. The repertoire holds approximately 54,000 clones, less than 85% seen once, with 2.5% to 3.5% in the top ten. Sequenced input: PBMCs. These receptors were taken from a woman under 30 in good health and CMV-seronegative. CDR3s include the opening cysteine and the closing phenylalanine or tryptophan. The D gene is left open where the match is weak. Not all rows give a size; the values are once, few, many and, for expanded clones, a class.

clone size | D gene | J gene | V gene | CDR3 length | CDR3 DNA | CDR3 protein
- | TRBD1 | TRBJ2-4 | TRBV14 | 16 | TGTGCCAGCAGCCCCCGGACAGGGACGGTAAAAAACATTCAGTACTTC | CASSPRTGTVKNIQYF
- | - | TRBJ2-7 | TRBV29-1 | 13 | TGCAGCGTCTCCCGGGACACGGACTACGAGCAGTACTTC | CSVSRDTDYEQYF
- | - | TRBJ2-4 | TRBV6-5 | 14 | TGTGCCAGCAGTTACGACAGTTTCAAAAACAGTCAGTACTTC | CASSYDSFKNSQYF
- | - | TRBJ2-1 | TRBV5-4 | 15 | TGTGCCAGCAGCACCGGGACTGGCGGCTACAATGAGCAGTTCTTC | CASSTGTGGYNEQFF
- | - | TRBJ2-4 | TRBV5-4 | 12 | TGTGCCAGCAGCTCAGACCAAAACAGTCAGTACTTC | CASSSDQNSQYF
- | TRBD2 | TRBJ2-1 | TRBV19 | 18 | TGTGCCAGTAGTCTTCAAGGACTAGCGGGAGGGTTAAGGAATGAGCAGTTCTTC | CASSLQGLAGGLRNEQFF
few | - | TRBJ1-1 | TRBV9 | 16 | TGTGCCAGCAGTCCGGGAGGAGGGCTCGGGAACACTGAAGCTTTCTTT | CASSPGGGLGNTEAFF
- | - | TRBJ1-2 | TRBV6-1 | 15 | TGTGCCAGCAGTGACCAGGTTACAGGGTTTTATGGCTACACCTTC | CASSDQVTGFYGYTF
- | TRBD1 | TRBJ1-5 | TRBV6-5 | 14 | TGTGCCAGCAAGATAGACAGGGATGGTCAGCCCCAGCATTTT | CASKIDRDGQPQHF
- | - | TRBJ2-4 | TRBV2 | 16 | TGTGCCAGCAGTGAAGGGCGGAATCTAGCCAAAAACATTCAGTACTTC | CASSEGRNLAKNIQYF
few | TRBD2 | TRBJ2-7 | TRBV7-2 | 15 | TGTGCCAGCAGCTCGGGACTAGCGGGAGTGGGCGAGCAGTACTTC | CASSSGLAGVGEQYF
- | - | TRBJ2-2 | TRBV7-3 | 16 | TGTGCCAGCAGCCCCCCGGGTAGCGGTTCCACCGGGGAGCTGTTTTTT | CASSPPGSGSTGELFF
- | TRBD1 | TRBJ2-1 | TRBV9 | 13 | TGTGCCAGCAGCGGGACAGGGATTCGAGAGCAGTTCTTC | CASSGTGIREQFF
- | - | TRBJ1-1 | TRBV7-2 | 16 | TGTGCCAGCAGCCCGCCTTTGGGGGCCTGGGGCACTGAAGCTTTCTTT | CASSPPLGAWGTEAFF
- | - | TRBJ1-5 | TRBV2 | 13 | TGTGCCAGCCGCTGGGAGGGCAATCAGCCCCAGCATTTT | CASRWEGNQPQHF
- | TRBD2 | TRBJ2-2 | TRBV9 | 15 | TGTGCCAGCAGCACCAGCGGGAGGAACACCGGGGAGCTGTTTTTT | CASSTSGRNTGELFF
- | TRBD1 | TRBJ2-7 | TRBV7-3 | 14 | TGTGCCAGCAGCCCAGGGACAGGCTCCTACGAGCAGTACTTC | CASSPGTGSYEQYF
- | - | TRBJ1-5 | TRBV6-1 | 13 | TGTGCCACCCGTTGGGAGGGCAATCAGCCCCAGCATTTT | CATRWEGNQPQHF
- | TRBD2 | TRBJ2-1 | TRBV14 | 15 | TGTGCCAGCAGCCAATTAGCGGGAGAAGACAATGAGCAGTTCTTC | CASSQLAGEDNEQFF
- | - | TRBJ2-3 | TRBV6-4 | 15 | TGTGCCAGCAGTGTTCTGGGCGGGGGCACAGATACGCAGTATTTT | CASSVLGGGTDTQYF
- | TRBD2 | TRBJ2-1 | TRBV7-7 | 14 | TGTGCTAGCAGCGTAGCGGGAGTGGGAAATGAGCAGTTCTTC | CASSVAGVGNEQFF
- | - | TRBJ1-3 | TRBV30 | 13 | TGTGCCTGGAGTGTTGGGGGGGGAAACACCATATATTTT | CAWSVGGGNTIYF
- | - | TRBJ2-3 | TRBV6-1 | 15 | TGTGCCAGCAGTGAATTAACCGGGAGCGGGGATACGCAGTATTTT | CASSELTGSGDTQYF
- | TRBD2 | TRBJ2-1 | TRBV2 | 17 | TGTGCCAGCGGGGGGACTAGCGGGATCGCCCTCTACAATGAGCAGTTCTTC | CASGGTSGIALYNEQFF
- | - | TRBJ1-1 | TRBV5-1 | 17 | TGCGCCAGCAGCTTGGAACAGGGAGGGATAATGAACACTGAAGCTTTCTTT | CASSLEQGGIMNTEAFF
- | - | TRBJ1-2 | TRBV7-9 | 17 | TGTGCCAGCAGCTTAGGAGGGTGGAGACGGCCTATCTATGGCTACACCTTC | CASSLGGWRRPIYGYTF
- | TRBD2 | TRBJ2-7 | TRBV11-2 | 15 | TGTGCCAGCAGCCCCCGGACTAGCGGGAGGGCCGAGCAGTACTTC | CASSPRTSGRAEQYF
- | TRBD1 | TRBJ1-2 | TRBV4-1 | 14 | TGCGCCAGCAGCCAACTCGGACAGGGCTATGGCTACACCTTC | CASSQLGQGYGYTF
- | TRBD2 | TRBJ2-7 | TRBV7-2 | 14 | TGTGCCAGCAGCCAGACTAGCCGGGGGTCCGAGCAGTACTTC | CASSQTSRGSEQYF
- | - | TRBJ1-4 | TRBV11-2 | 19 | TGTGCCAGCAGCTTCTCGAGAACGCAGGGTGATGCAACTAATGAAAAACTGTTTTTT | CASSFSRTQGDATNEKLFF
- | TRBD2 | TRBJ2-2 | TRBV5-1 | 14 | TGCGCCAGCAGCTTTAGCGGGGGATCCGGGGAGCTGTTTTTT | CASSFSGGSGELFF
- | TRBD1 | TRBJ1-1 | TRBV15 | 15 | TGTGCCACCAGCAGAAAAGGGACAGGGGGGACTGAAGCTTTCTTT | CATSRKGTGGTEAFF
- | TRBD2 | TRBJ2-5 | TRBV14 | 16 | TGTGCCAGCAGCCAAGGGAGACTAGCAATCCAAGAGACCCAGTACTTC | CASSQGRLAIQETQYF
- | - | TRBJ2-1 | TRBV27 | 15 | TGTGCCAGCAGTTTATATCTTAGCGGAGAGGGTGAGCAGTTCTTC | CASSLYLSGEGEQFF
- | - | TRBJ2-7 | TRBV30 | 13 | TGTGCCTGGAAGGTAGGGGGATACTACGAGCAGTACTTC | CAWKVGGYYEQYF
- | - | TRBJ1-1 | TRBV4-1 | 13 | TGCGCCAGCAACCAGGAGTTGAACACTGAAGCTTTCTTT | CASNQELNTEAFF
- | TRBD1 | TRBJ1-2 | TRBV28 | 14 | TGTGCCAGCAGTTCCACAGGGGTATGGATAGGCTACACCTTC | CASSSTGVWIGYTF
- | - | TRBJ2-3 | TRBV21-1 | 18 | TGTGCCAGCAGCGACCGGGACAGGGAAGGGCCCAGCACAGATACGCAGTATTTT | CASSDRDREGPSTDTQYF
- | TRBD1 | TRBJ1-1 | TRBV10-3 | 12 | TGTGCCATCAGTAGGGACAGCACTGAAGCTTTCTTT | CAISRDSTEAFF
few | - | TRBJ2-1 | TRBV19 | 15 | TGTGCCAGTAGTATTGGTCTAGAACCCTACAATGAGCAGTTCTTC | CASSIGLEPYNEQFF
once | - | TRBJ2-6 | TRBV27 | 16 | TGTGCCAGCAGTCCGCCTCTGGGTTCTGGGGCCAACGGCCTGACTTTC | CASSPPLGSGANGLTF
- | - | TRBJ1-5 | TRBV7-9 | 14 | TGTGCCAGCAGCTTAGGGACAGGCAATCAGCCCCAGCATTTT | CASSLGTGNQPQHF
- | - | TRBJ2-7 | TRBV7-3 | 14 | TGTGCCAGCAGCTTAGGTGGACTGGGCTACGAGCAGTACTTC | CASSLGGLGYEQYF
- | TRBD1 | TRBJ1-5 | TRBV27 | 14 | TGTGCCAGCAGTTCACAGGGGAAGGTGGAGCCCCAGCATTTT | CASSSQGKVEPQHF
- | TRBD2 | TRBJ2-3 | TRBV27 | 14 | TGTGCCAGCAGGGGGGGGGTTCTCACAGATACGCAGTATTTT | CASRGGVLTDTQYF
- | - | TRBJ2-2 | TRBV27 | 16 | TGTGCCAGCAGACTCACCCTGAGGGCGAACACCGGGGAGCTGTTTTTT | CASRLTLRANTGELFF
- | - | TRBJ2-5 | TRBV25-1 | 17 | TGTGCCAGCAGTGAATTGGGGGCAGGGCAGTACCAAGAGACCCAGTACTTC | CASSELGAGQYQETQYF
- | TRBD2 | TRBJ2-1 | TRBV6-4 | 17 | TGTGCCAGCAGTGACTCTAGCCTAGCGGGAGATAACAATGAGCAGTTCTTC | CASSDSSLAGDNNEQFF
- | TRBD2 | TRBJ2-7 | TRBV2 | 17 | TGTGCCAGCAGTCCCCGGACTAGCGGGTTTAGTCCCTACGAGCAGTACTTC | CASSPRTSGFSPYEQYF
- | - | TRBJ1-1 | TRBV2 | 14 | TGTGCCAGCAGTGAGGACAGCTTCAACACTGAAGCTTTCTTT | CASSEDSFNTEAFF
- | TRBD2 | TRBJ2-1 | TRBV7-8 | 15 | TGTGCCAGCAGCTTAGAGGTTAGCGGGAGCAATGAGCAGTTCTTC | CASSLEVSGSNEQFF
- | - | TRBJ2-6 | TRBV15 | 18 | TGTGCCACCAGCAGCCCCGGGACATCGCCCTCTGGGGCCAACGGCCTGACTTTC | CATSSPGTSPSGANGLTF
- | TRBD1 | TRBJ2-7 | TRBV5-5 | 16 | TGTGCCAGCAGCTTGCGCCCGGGACAGCTTTCTTACGAGCAGTACTTC | CASSLRPGQLSYEQYF